The 32 T cell receptor beta chains below come from one sample, sequenced in a study of blood T cell repertoires in COVID-19. The method was immunoSEQ multiplex PCR; TCRdb's version includes in-frame clones alone and lacks a portion of them. In the table there are a few hundred thousand clones, approximately 90% of which are singletons. Sequenced input: peripheral blood. Receptor source: a woman aged 35 to 49 with acute or convalescent COVID-19.

The chain carries TRBV3-1 (or the pseudogene TRBV3-2) and TRBJ2-3; 10 bases line up with TRBD2. The CDR3 spans 17 residues. Per germline, CDR1 LGHDT and CDR2 YNNKEL (reference sequence). J lost 4 bases, V lost 2 bases, and 9 bases had no gene match. The CDR3 loop reads CASSQTTSGEVPDTQYF. The CDR3 DNA follows: TGTGCCAGCAGCCAAACCACTAGCGGGGAAGTCCCAGATACGCAGTATTTT.

This sequence joins TRBV19 and TRBJ1-2; D may be TRBD1 (5 bases). CDR3 length: 13 amino acids. Trimming removed 5 bases from V and 5 bases from J, with 12 bases in between. Germline CDR1 is LNHDA and CDR2 is SQIVND (reference sequence). The CDR3 region has the DNA TGTGCCAGTAGTCTTACCCAGGGTTATGGCTACACCTTC. Its protein is CASSLTQGYGYTF.

The V and J genes are TRBV29-1 and TRBJ2-3, with 7 bases identical to TRBD1. CDR1 is SQVTM and CDR2 is ANQGSEA in the germline V gene. Trimming at V came to 4 bases and at J to 2 bases, leaving 6 bases not matched to a gene. This CDR3 comprises 14 residues. The CDR3: CSVVRGYDTDTQYF. The CDR3 DNA is TGCAGCGTTGTCAGGGGGTATGACACAGATACGCAGTATTTT.

The chain joins TRBV5-1 to TRBJ1-1; 8 bases fit TRBD1. Germline assignment: CDR1 SGHRS and CDR2 YFSETQ. With V trimmed by 4 bases and J by 4 bases, 12 bases remained unmatched. CDR3 size: 16 residues. The CDR3 nucleotides are TGCGCCAGCAGCCTTGGACAGGGAAGGGGGTCCACTGAAGCTTTCTTT. Protein: CASSLGQGRGSTEAFF.

Only one count was recorded for this clone. V usage is TRBV5-1 and J usage is TRBJ1-1; TRBD1 might be the D (5 bases). The CDR3 is made up of 16 amino acids. V was cut by 4 bases and J by 1 base, with 17 bases left in between. Germline V gene sequence: CDR1 SGHRS, CDR2 YFSETQ. CDR3: CASSPAQGRSNTEAFF. CDR3 DNA sequence: TGCGCCAGCAGCCCGGCGCAGGGCAGATCGAACACTGAAGCTTTCTTT.

J is TRBJ2-5 and V is TRBV3-1 (or the pseudogene TRBV3-2), with no clear D. CDR1 is LGHDT, CDR2 YNNKEL, per germline (reference sequence). The ends were cut back, 2 bases at V and 2 bases at J, with 9 bases in the middle. CDR3 length equals 14 residues. The CDR3 sequence is CASSQPHEQETQYF. The CDR3 DNA follows: TGTGCCAGCAGCCAACCCCATGAGCAAGAGACCCAGTACTTC.

V is TRBV19 and J is TRBJ1-5; 8 positions agree with TRBD1. The CDR3 length is 14 residues. After removal of 3 bases from V and 6 bases from J, the junction contained 4 bases not matched to a gene. Per germline, CDR1 LNHDA and CDR2 SQIVND (reference sequence). CDR3 nucleotides: TGTGCCAGTAGTATTACCGACAGGGGTCAGCCCCAGCATTTT. It codes for CASSITDRGQPQHF.

The V call is TRBV11-1, the J call TRBJ2-2; tentatively, D is TRBD1 (5 bases). The germline V gene has CDR1 SGHAT and CDR2 FQDESV (reference sequence). The length of the CDR3 is 16 residues. Trimming took 1 base from V and 1 from J, leaving 10 bases between them. The CDR3 coding sequence is TGTGCCAGCAGCTTAGGTTCAGGGTGGAACACCGGGGAGCTGTTTTTT. This sequence encodes CASSLGSGWNTGELFF.

The chain is built from TRBV7-9 and TRBJ2-3; 10 bases line up with TRBD2. V lost 4 bases, J lost 2 bases, and 6 bases stayed unmatched. Germline CDR1 and CDR2: SEHNR and FQNEAQ (reference sequence). This CDR3 is built from 16 residues. The CDR3, as DNA: TGTGCCAGCAGCTACGCAGCGGGGGGGCCCACAGATACGCAGTATTTT. The encoded protein is CASSYAAGGPTDTQYF.

This clone was counted a single time. V usage is TRBV5-1 and J usage is TRBJ1-6, with D perhaps TRBD1 (5 bases). Germline-derived CDR1 and CDR2 are SGHRS and YFSETQ. CDR3 length: 16 residues. Trimming stripped 0 bases from V and 10 bases from J, with 17 bases between. The CDR3 here is CASSLALGRVESPLHF. For the CDR3, the DNA is TGCGCCAGCAGCTTGGCCTTAGGCAGGGTGGAGTCACCCCTCCACTTT.

This chain connects TRBV5-1 to TRBJ2-1; TRBD1 agrees at 8 bases. From germline, CDR1 is SGHRS and CDR2 YFSETQ. The CDR3 spans 14 residues. The trim removed 5 bases at V and 4 bases at J, leaving 5 bases unmatched. In DNA, the CDR3 is TGCGCCAGCAGGACAGGGGAGCTTTACAATGAGCAGTTCTTC. Protein product: CASRTGELYNEQFF.

This chain uses TRBV7-2 with TRBJ1-4; 9 bases align to TRBD1. Germline values: CDR1 SGHTA, CDR2 FQGNSA. J gave up 8 bases and V 1 base, and 5 bases lay outside the gene matches. The CDR3 is made up of 15 amino acids. CDR3 bases: TGTGCCAGCAGCTTAGTCACAGGGGGCGCAGAAAAACTGTTTTTT. It yields the protein CASSLVTGGAEKLFF.

The V gene is TRBV7-9, the J gene TRBJ1-5; D not resolved. CDR1 SEHNR and CDR2 FQNEAQ come from the germline V gene (reference sequence). V was clipped by 8 bases and J by 4 bases, with 12 bases between them. The CDR3 sequence is 13 residues long. In DNA form, the CDR3 reads TGTGCCAGCGGGAATGAGGGAAATCAGCCCCAGCATTTT. Residues: CASGNEGNQPQHF.

V usage is TRBV5-8 and J usage is TRBJ2-5, with 8 nucleotides matching TRBD1. The V gene's germline CDR1 is SGHTS and CDR2 YDEGEE. This CDR3 is 17 amino acids long. J lost 5 bases, V lost 1 base, and 13 bases had no gene match. CDR3 DNA sequence: TGTGCCAGCAGCTTGTTCCAGGGGGCGTTCTTGGGGGAGACCCAGTACTTC. It specifies CASSLFQGAFLGETQYF.

The J gene is TRBJ1-5, the V gene TRBV4-1; D might be TRBD1 (5 bases). The CDR3 totals 13 residues. CDR1 and CDR2 (germline): MGHRA, YSYEKL. The V and J ends lost 4 bases and 3 bases respectively, with 7 bases between them. This CDR3 is CASSLQDNQPQHF. CDR3 in DNA: TGCGCCAGCAGCCTACAGGACAATCAGCCCCAGCATTTT.

This chain connects TRBV2 to TRBJ1-1, with D unclear. This CDR3 spans 12 amino acids. Trimming pared 6 bases from V and 3 bases from J, leaving 8 bases between. Germline V gene sequence: CDR1 SNHLY, CDR2 FYNNEI. The CDR3 DNA reads TGTGCCAGCAGCTCACAAGACACTGAAGCTTTCTTT. It is translated as CASSSQDTEAFF.

The chain uses TRBV2 and TRBJ2-4; 7 bases agree with TRBD1. CDR3 length: 14 amino acids. Germline CDR1 reads SNHLY; CDR2 reads FYNNEI. Germline trimming cut 4 bases from V and 3 bases from J; bases unmatched to any gene: 3. The DNA of the CDR3 is TGTGCCAGCAGTGCTGACAGGGTCAAAAACATTCAGTACTTC. Its protein is CASSADRVKNIQYF.

The V gene is TRBV5-1, the J gene TRBJ2-2; tentative D call: TRBD1 (6 bases). The CDR3 runs to 15 residues. Germline loops: CDR1 SGHRS, CDR2 YFSETQ. The V end was cut by 4 bases, the J end by 8 bases, with 18 bases between. The DNA for the CDR3 is TGCGCCAGCAGCGGGGACGCCGGGACACAAGGGGAGCTGTTTTTT. Protein: CASSGDAGTQGELFF.

The chain is built from TRBV14 and TRBJ1-6, with D perhaps matching TRBD1 (6 bases). The V gene lost 0 bases and the J gene lost 7 bases, with 10 bases spanning the gap. The CDR3 extends over 15 amino acids. Germline V gives CDR1 SGHDN, CDR2 FVKESK. The CDR3 is CASSQDQGKNSPLHF. The DNA for the CDR3 is TGTGCCAGCAGCCAAGATCAGGGGAAGAATTCACCCCTCCACTTT.

The V call is TRBV6-6, the J call TRBJ1-2; 8 nucleotides align to TRBD1. The CDR3 covers 16 residues. Germline lookup yields CDR1 MNHNY and CDR2 SVGAGI (reference sequence). V lost 6 bases and J lost 4; bases outside the gene matches: 13. This CDR3 is CASSLLAGQGTYGYTF. For the CDR3, the DNA is TGTGCCAGCAGCCTGCTAGCCGGACAGGGAACCTATGGCTACACCTTC.

The CDR3 sequence is CASSDSTASGNTIYF. The CDR3 nucleotides are TGCGCCAGCAGCGATTCGACAGCCTCTGGAAACACCATATATTTT. This chain connects TRBV5-1 to TRBJ1-3; weak D call: TRBD1 (5 bases). The CDR3 length is 15 residues. Germline loops: CDR1 SGHRS, CDR2 YFSETQ. Trimming removed 4 bases at V and 0 bases at J, with 11 bases between. The full variable domain, in which reference TRBV5-1 and TRBJ1-3 provide the parts outside the CDR3, is KAGVTQTPRYLIKTRGQQVTLSCSPISGHRSVSWYQQTPGQGLQFLFEYFSETQRNKGNFPGRFSGRQFSNSRSEMNVSTLELGDSALYLCASSDSTASGNTIYFGEGSWLTVV.

The chain is built from TRBV27 and TRBJ1-5; 8 bases are shared with TRBD1. The J segment lost 2 bases and the V segment lost 6 bases, leaving 3 bases of the junction unmatched. This CDR3 has 14 residues. Germline-derived CDR1 and CDR2 are MNHEY and SMNVEV (reference sequence). The CDR3 sequence: CASSKTGGNQPQHF. Here the CDR3 DNA reads TGTGCCAGCAGCAAGACAGGGGGCAATCAGCCCCAGCATTTT.

In this sample, this clone turned up once. Here the CDR3 reads CATSDPRDSHKQNIQYF. CDR3 nucleotide sequence: TGTGCCACCAGTGATCCTCGGGACTCCCATAAGCAAAACATTCAGTACTTC. The genes are TRBV24-1 and TRBJ2-4; a possible D gene is TRBD2 (6 bases). The length of the CDR3 is 17 residues. V was clipped by 3 bases and J by 5 bases, with 19 bases between them. CDR1 is KGHDR and CDR2 is SFDVKD in the germline V gene.

The CDR3 DNA follows: TGCGCCAGCACATATTCACCCGGGGGCACTGAAGCTTTCTTT. It translates to CASTYSPGGTEAFF. This chain joins TRBV5-1 and TRBJ1-1; a weak D match, TRBD1 (5 bases). V lost 6 bases and J 4 bases, leaving 16 bases between the germline ends. CDR3 length: 14 amino acids. CDR1 is SGHRS and CDR2 is YFSETQ in the germline V gene.

The J gene is TRBJ1-2, the V gene TRBV11-2, with D hard to call. Germline V gives CDR1 SGHAT, CDR2 FQNNGV. This CDR3 region has 14 residues. V was cut by 5 bases and J by 3 bases, with 13 bases left in between. CDR3 amino acids: CASSLSAGYYGYTF. The CDR3, as DNA: TGTGCCAGCAGCCTAAGTGCGGGATACTATGGCTACACCTTC.

The rearrangement uses TRBV18 and TRBJ1-6, with D perhaps matching TRBD1 (5 bases). Germline V gene sequence: CDR1 KGHSH, CDR2 LQKENI. This CDR3 has 16 residues. V was cut by 5 bases and J by 0 bases, with 11 bases left in between. The CDR3 here is CASSIQALSYNSPLHF. Written as DNA, the CDR3 is TGTGCCAGCTCAATACAGGCGCTCTCCTATAATTCACCCCTCCACTTT.

This clone appeared once. The chain couples TRBV27 to TRBJ2-1; 7 positions agree with TRBD1. CDR1 and CDR2 from the germline V gene are MNHEY and SMNVEV (reference sequence). This CDR3 contains 14 residues. V gave up 5 bases and J gave up 3 bases; unmatched junction bases: 4. The CDR3 DNA follows: TGTGCCAGCAGTCCGTGGACAGGCTACAATGAGCAGTTCTTC. It encodes CASSPWTGYNEQFF.

This rearrangement joins TRBV6-5 to TRBJ1-1, with D perhaps TRBD1 (6 bases). The CDR3 has 13 amino acids. Between the trimmed V and J ends, which lost 8 bases and 6 bases, there was a span of 16 bases. Germline-derived CDR1 and CDR2 are MNHEY and SVGAGI. This CDR3 is CASLRGMGAEAFF. The CDR3, as DNA: TGTGCCAGCCTCAGGGGCATGGGGGCTGAAGCTTTCTTT.

This chain connects TRBV5-1 to TRBJ1-1, with 9 bases lining up with TRBD1. The CDR3 is 16 amino acids. The V gene's germline CDR1 is SGHRS and CDR2 YFSETQ. Losses at the gene ends were 3 bases for V and 4 bases for J; bases not matched to a gene: 10. As DNA, the CDR3 is TGCGCCAGCAGCTCAACAGGGGGCCGTTATGGCACTGAAGCTTTCTTT. It codes for CASSSTGGRYGTEAFF.

This sequence joins TRBV6-6 and TRBJ1-2; 7 bases are a match to TRBD1. The length of the CDR3 is 16 residues. The V gene's germline CDR1 is MNHNY and CDR2 SVGAGI (reference sequence). With V trimmed by 7 bases and J by 3 bases, 14 bases remained unmatched. CDR3 sequence reads: CASTLLDRVGDYGYTF. CDR3 DNA: TGTGCCAGCACCCTACTTGACAGGGTGGGGGACTATGGCTACACCTTC.

This clone was counted a single time. The genes are TRBV13 and TRBJ2-3; D gene unclear. This CDR3 has 13 residues. The V gene lost 5 bases and the J gene lost 1 base, with 7 bases spanning the gap. Looked up from germline, CDR1 is PRHDT and CDR2 is FYEKMQ (reference sequence). Here the CDR3 DNA reads TGTGCCAGCAGCACTGGTCGCACAGATACGCAGTATTTT. Translated: CASSTGRTDTQYF.

This clone was counted between two and nine times. The J gene is TRBJ1-2, the V gene TRBV3-1 (or the pseudogene TRBV3-2); a weak D match, TRBD1 (5 bases). CDR1 and CDR2 (germline): LGHDT, YNNKEL (reference sequence). Trimming removed 3 bases from V and 3 bases from J, with 8 bases in between. The length of the CDR3 is 13 residues. CDR3 residues: CASSQGRDYGYTF. The CDR3 DNA is TGTGCCAGCAGCCAGGGCAGGGACTATGGCTACACCTTC.